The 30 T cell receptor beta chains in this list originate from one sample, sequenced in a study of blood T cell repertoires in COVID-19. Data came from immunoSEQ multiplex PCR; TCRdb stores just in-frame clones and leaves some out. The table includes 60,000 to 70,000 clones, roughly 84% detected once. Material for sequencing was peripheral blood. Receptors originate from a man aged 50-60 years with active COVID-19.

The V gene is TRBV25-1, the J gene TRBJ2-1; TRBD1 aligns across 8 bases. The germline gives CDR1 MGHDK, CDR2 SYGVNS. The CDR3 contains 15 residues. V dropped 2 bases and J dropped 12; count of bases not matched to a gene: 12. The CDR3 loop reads CASSEPSGGVWVQFF. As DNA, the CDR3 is TGTGCCAGCAGTGAACCTTCAGGGGGCGTATGGGTGCAGTTCTTC.

The CDR3 DNA reads as TGTGCCACCAGCAGAGGCGTAAGGACAGTTAGCTACGAGCAGTACTTC. It specifies CATSRGVRTVSYEQYF. The chain recombines TRBV15 with TRBJ2-7, with D maybe TRBD1 (6 bases). The germline V gene encodes CDR1 LNHNV and CDR2 YYDKDF (reference sequence). CDR3 size: 16 residues. V lost 1 base and J lost 3, with 16 bases in between.

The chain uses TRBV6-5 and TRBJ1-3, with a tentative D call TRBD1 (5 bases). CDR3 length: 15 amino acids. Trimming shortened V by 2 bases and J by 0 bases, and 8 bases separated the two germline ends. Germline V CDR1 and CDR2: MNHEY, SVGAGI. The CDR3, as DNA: TGTGCCAGCAGTTACGGGCAGGGCTCTGGAAACACCATATATTTT. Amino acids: CASSYGQGSGNTIYF.

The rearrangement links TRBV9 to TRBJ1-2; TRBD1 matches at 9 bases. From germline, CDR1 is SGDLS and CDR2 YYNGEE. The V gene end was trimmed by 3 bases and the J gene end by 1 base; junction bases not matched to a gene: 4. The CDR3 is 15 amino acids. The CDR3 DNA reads TGTGCCAGCAGCGCGGGGACAGGGAGTAACTATGGCTACACCTTC. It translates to CASSAGTGSNYGYTF.

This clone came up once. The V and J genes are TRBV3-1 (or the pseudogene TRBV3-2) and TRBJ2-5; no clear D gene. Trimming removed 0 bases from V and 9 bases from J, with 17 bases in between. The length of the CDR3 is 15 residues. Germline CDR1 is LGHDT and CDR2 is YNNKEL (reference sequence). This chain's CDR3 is CASSQELGSGRAQYF. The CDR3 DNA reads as TGTGCCAGCAGCCAAGAATTGGGCTCAGGTCGCGCCCAGTACTTC.

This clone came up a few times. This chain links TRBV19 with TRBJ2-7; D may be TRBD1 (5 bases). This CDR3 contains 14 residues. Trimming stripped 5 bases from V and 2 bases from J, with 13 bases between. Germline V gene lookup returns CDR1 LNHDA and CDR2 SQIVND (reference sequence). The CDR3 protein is CASSLTGNAYEQYF. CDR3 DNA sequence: TGTGCCAGTAGTCTCACAGGAAATGCCTACGAGCAGTACTTC. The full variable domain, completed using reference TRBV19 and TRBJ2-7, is DGGITQSPKYLFRKEGQNVTLSCEQNLNHDAMYWYRQDPGQGLRLIYYSQIVNDFQKGDIAEGYSVSREKKESFPLTVTSAQKNPTAFYLCASSLTGNAYEQYFGPGTRLTVT.

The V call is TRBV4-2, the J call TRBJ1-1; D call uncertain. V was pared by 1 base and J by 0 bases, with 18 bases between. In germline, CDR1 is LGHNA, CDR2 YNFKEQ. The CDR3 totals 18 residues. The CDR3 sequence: CASSQAMAMREVNTEAFF. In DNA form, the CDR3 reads TGTGCCAGCAGCCAAGCCATGGCGATGAGGGAAGTGAACACTGAAGCTTTCTTT.

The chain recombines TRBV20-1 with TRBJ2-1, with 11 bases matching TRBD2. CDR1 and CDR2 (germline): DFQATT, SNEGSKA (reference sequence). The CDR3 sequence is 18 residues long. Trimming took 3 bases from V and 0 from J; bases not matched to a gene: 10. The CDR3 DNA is TGCAGTGCTAGTCTGCTAGCGGGGGGCCGTAGCTCCTACAATGAGCAGTTCTTC. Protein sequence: CSASLLAGGRSSYNEQFF.

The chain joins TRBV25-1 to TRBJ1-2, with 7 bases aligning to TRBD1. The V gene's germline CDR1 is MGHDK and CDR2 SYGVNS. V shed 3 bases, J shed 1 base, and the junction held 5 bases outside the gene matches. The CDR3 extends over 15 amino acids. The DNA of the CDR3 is TGTGCCAGCAGTGAGACCGGGACAGTTAACTATGGCTACACCTTC. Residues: CASSETGTVNYGYTF.

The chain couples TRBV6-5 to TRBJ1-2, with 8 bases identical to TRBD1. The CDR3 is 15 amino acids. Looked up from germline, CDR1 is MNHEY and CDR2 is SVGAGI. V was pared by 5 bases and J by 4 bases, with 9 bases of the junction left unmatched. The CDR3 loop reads CASSKSRGRTYGYTF. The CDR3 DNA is TGTGCCAGCAGTAAAAGCAGGGGGCGCACCTATGGCTACACCTTC.

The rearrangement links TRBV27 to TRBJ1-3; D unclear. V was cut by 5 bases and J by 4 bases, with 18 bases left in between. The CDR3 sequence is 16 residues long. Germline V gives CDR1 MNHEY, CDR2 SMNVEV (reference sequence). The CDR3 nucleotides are TGTGCCAGCAGTGCAACCCCCCAGGTTCGGGGAAACACCATATATTTT. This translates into CASSATPQVRGNTIYF.

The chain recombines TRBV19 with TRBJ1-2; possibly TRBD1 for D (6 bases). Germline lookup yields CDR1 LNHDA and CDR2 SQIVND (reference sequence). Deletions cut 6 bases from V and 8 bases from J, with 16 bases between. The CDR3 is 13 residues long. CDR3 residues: CASRESGVGGYTF. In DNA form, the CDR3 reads TGTGCCAGTAGGGAATCAGGGGTAGGCGGCTACACCTTC.

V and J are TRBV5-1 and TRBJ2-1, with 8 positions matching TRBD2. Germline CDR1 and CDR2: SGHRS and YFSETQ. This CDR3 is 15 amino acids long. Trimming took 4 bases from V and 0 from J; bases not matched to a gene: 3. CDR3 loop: CASSLLADSYNEQFF. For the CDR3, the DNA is TGCGCCAGCAGCCTACTAGCGGACTCCTACAATGAGCAGTTCTTC.

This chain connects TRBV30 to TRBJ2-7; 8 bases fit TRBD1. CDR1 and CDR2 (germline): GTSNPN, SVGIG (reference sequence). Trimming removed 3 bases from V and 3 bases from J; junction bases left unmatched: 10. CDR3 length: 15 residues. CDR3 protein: CAWRDFDRGLYEQYF. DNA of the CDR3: TGTGCCTGGAGGGATTTCGACAGGGGACTCTACGAGCAGTACTTC.

CDR3 bases: TGTGCCAGTAATTTGGGGCACTATAATTCACCCCTCCACTTT. Its protein product is CASNLGHYNSPLHF. The rearrangement uses TRBV19 and TRBJ1-6; possibly TRBD1 for D (5 bases). With 7 bases removed from V and 3 bases from J, the gap between germline ends came to 10 bases. The CDR3 has 14 residues. Germline assignment: CDR1 LNHDA and CDR2 SQIVND (reference sequence).

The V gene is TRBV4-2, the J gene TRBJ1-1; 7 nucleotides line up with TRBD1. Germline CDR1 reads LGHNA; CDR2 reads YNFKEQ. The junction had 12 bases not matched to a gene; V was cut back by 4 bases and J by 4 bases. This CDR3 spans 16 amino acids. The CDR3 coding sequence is TGTGCCAGCAGCCTCTCCGGACAGGTGATGGGCACTGAAGCTTTCTTT. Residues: CASSLSGQVMGTEAFF.

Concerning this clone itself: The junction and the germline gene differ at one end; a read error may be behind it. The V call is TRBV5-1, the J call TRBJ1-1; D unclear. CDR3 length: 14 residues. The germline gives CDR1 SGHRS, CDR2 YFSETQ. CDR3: CASRLDSLETEAFF. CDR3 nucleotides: TGCGCCAGCAGATTGGACTCCCTGGAGACTGAAGCTTTCTTT.

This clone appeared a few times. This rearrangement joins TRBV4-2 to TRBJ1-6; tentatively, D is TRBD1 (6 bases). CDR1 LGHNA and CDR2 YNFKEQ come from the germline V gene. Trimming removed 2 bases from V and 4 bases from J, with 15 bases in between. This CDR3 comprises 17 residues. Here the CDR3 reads CASSQSQDSPYNSPLHF. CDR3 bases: TGTGCCAGCAGCCAATCTCAGGACAGCCCGTATAATTCACCCCTCCACTTT.

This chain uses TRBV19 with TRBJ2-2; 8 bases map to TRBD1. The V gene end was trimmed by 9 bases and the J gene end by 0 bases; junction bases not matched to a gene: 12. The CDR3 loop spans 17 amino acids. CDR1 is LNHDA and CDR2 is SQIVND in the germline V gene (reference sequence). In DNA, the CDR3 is TGTGCCAGCTCATGGACAGGGCTAACCGCGAACACCGGGGAGCTGTTTTTT. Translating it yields CASSWTGLTANTGELFF.

The CDR3 DNA follows: TGCAGTGCTAGTGGGACTAGCGGGGGCGCAGATACGCAGTATTTT. Translation: CSASGTSGGADTQYF. The chain carries TRBV20-1 and TRBJ2-3; 14 bases map to TRBD2. Germline CDR1 is DFQATT and CDR2 is SNEGSKA (reference sequence). The CDR3 is 15 amino acids. Trimming took 3 bases from V and 4 from J; bases not matched to a gene: 3.

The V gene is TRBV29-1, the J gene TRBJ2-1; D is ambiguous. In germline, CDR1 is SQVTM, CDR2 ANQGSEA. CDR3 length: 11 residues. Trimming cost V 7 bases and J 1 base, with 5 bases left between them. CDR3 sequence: CSASSYNEQFF. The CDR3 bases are TGCAGCGCTTCTTCCTACAATGAGCAGTTCTTC.

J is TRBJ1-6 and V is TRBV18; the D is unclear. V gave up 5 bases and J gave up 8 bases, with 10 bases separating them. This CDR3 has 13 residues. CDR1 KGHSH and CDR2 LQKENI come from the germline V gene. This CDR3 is CASSSDGDSPLHF. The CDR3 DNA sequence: TGTGCCAGCTCATCCGACGGGGATTCACCCCTCCACTTT. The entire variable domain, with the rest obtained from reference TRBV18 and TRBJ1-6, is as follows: NAGVMQNPRHLVRRRGQEARLRCSPMKGHSHVYWYRQLPEEGLKFMVYLQKENIIDESGMPKERFSAEFPKEGPSILRIQQVVRGDSAAYFCASSSDGDSPLHFGNGTRLTVT.

This CDR3 reads CASSLAGQLEAFF. CDR3 sequence (DNA): TGTGCCAGCAGCTTAGCCGGACAGCTCGAAGCTTTCTTT. This sequence joins TRBV7-8 and TRBJ1-1, with D possibly being TRBD1 (6 bases). Germline V gene lookup returns CDR1 SGHVS and CDR2 FQNEAQ. The CDR3 has 13 residues. Trimming removed 0 bases from V and 8 bases from J, with 10 bases in between.

CDR3 DNA sequence: TGTGCCGAAACTCCAGGGTCTCAATATGGTGGCTACACCTTC. This gives the protein CAETPGSQYGGYTF. The chain joins TRBV30 to TRBJ1-2; possible D gene TRBD1, 5 bases. Germline V CDR1 and CDR2: GTSNPN, SVGIG (reference sequence). There are 14 residues in the CDR3. Trimming took off 8 bases at V and 7 bases at J, with 23 bases between the two ends.

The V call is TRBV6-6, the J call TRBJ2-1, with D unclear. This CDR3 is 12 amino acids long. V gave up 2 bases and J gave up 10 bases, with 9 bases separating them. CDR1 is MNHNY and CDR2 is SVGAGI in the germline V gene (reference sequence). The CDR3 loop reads CASSYPRREQFF. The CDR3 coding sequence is TGTGCCAGCAGTTACCCCCGTCGGGAGCAGTTCTTC.

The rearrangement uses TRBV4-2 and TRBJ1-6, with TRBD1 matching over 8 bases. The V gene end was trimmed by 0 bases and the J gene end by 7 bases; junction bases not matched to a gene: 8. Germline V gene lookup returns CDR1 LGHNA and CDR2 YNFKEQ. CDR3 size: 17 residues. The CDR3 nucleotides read TGTGCCAGCAGCCAAGATCCCGTACGGACAGGGAATTCACCCCTCCACTTT. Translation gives CASSQDPVRTGNSPLHF.

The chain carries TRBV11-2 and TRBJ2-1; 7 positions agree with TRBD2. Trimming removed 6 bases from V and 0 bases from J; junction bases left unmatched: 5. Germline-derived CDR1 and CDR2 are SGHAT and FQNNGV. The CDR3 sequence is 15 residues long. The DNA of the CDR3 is TGTGCCAGCAGGCTCGGGAGGAGCTCCTACAATGAGCAGTTCTTC. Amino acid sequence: CASRLGRSSYNEQFF.

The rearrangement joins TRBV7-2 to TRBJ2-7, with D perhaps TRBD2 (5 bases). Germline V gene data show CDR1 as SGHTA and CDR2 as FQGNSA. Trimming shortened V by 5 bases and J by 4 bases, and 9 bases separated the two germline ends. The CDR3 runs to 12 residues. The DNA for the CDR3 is TGTGCCAGCAGCCTCCGGGAATACGAGCAGTACTTC. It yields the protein CASSLREYEQYF.

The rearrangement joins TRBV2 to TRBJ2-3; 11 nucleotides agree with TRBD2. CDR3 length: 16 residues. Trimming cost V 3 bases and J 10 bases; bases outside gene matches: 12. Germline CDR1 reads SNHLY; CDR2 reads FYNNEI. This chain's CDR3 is CASSDPGSGGAKAQYF. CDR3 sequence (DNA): TGTGCCAGCAGTGACCCCGGTAGCGGGGGGGCTAAGGCGCAGTATTTT. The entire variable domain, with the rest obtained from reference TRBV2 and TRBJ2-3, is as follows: EPEVTQTPSHQVTQMGQEVILRCVPISNHLYFYWYRQILGQKVEFLVSFYNNEISEKSEIFDDQFSVERPDGSNFTLKIRSTKLEDSAMYFCASSDPGSGGAKAQYFGPGTRLTVL.

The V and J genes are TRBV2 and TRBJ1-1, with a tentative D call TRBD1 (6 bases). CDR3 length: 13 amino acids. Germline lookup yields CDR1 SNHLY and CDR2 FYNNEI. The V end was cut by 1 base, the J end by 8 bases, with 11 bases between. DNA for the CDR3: TGTGCCAGCAGTGAAGATGGGACAACCGAAGCTTTCTTT. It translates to CASSEDGTTEAFF.